A selection of T cell receptor beta chains follows, all from one sample in a study of metastatic and nonmetastatic thyroid tumors. TCRdb reanalyzed the PCR reads via MiXCR. The sample includes under 75,000 clones, around 19% of them seen just once. The material sequenced was blood. Receptors were obtained from a female donor with papillary thyroid cancer or a benign thyroid nodule (not recorded which). Some clones in this sample may be carry-over from other donors' samples. Both conserved end residues are part of each CDR3. The size of a clone is reported for some rows only, either as once, few or many, or as a class for expanded clones.

size | J | V | CDR3
- | TRBJ2-7 | TRBV20-1 | CSADENLLSYEQYF
- | TRBJ1-5 | TRBV4-2 | CASSPTGTGETQPQHF
- | TRBJ2-7 | TRBV27 | CASSTGRYWKEQYF
- | TRBJ2-7 | TRBV18 | CASSPGSNYEQYF
many | TRBJ1-2 | TRBV29-1 | CSVEGWGTDYGYTF
many | TRBJ2-7 | TRBV6-1 | CASSEFGGVYEQYF
- | TRBJ1-1 | TRBV27 | CASSSGEYTEAFF
many | TRBJ1-5 | TRBV5-1 | CASSLEGRDNQPQHF
- | TRBJ2-2 | TRBV7-3 | CASSFTTYRGGLTGELFF
many | TRBJ1-2 | TRBV12-3/TRBV12-4 | CASRIQSYGYTF
- | TRBJ2-7 | TRBV30 | CAWSEGTGNEQYF
many | TRBJ2-2 | TRBV27 | CASSPNPGLAGSGELFF
many | TRBJ2-1 | TRBV20-1 | CSAPSSSGRGNEQFF
- | TRBJ2-5 | TRBV20-1 | CSARFAVACTQETQYF
many | TRBJ1-4 | TRBV2 | CASSELVNEKLFF
many | TRBJ2-1 | TRBV12-3/TRBV12-4 | CASSLAGVGEQFF
many | TRBJ1-6 | TRBV15 | CATSTRSDRGNSPLHF
many | TRBJ1-5 | TRBV19 | CASSIAWAPSTYSNQPQHF
many | TRBJ2-7 | TRBV25-1 | CASSGGQGNYEQYF
many | TRBJ2-1 | TRBV14 | CASSQDLGGYNEQFF
many | TRBJ2-1 | TRBV2 | CATLGTNEQFF
- | TRBJ2-7 | TRBV12-3/TRBV12-4 | CASSHTGLAGGSTYEQYF
few | TRBJ1-4 | TRBV28 | CASSLSQHNEKLFF
many | TRBJ2-1 | TRBV9 | CASTSTSGIPLGDEQFF
- | TRBJ2-4 | TRBV18 | CASSPQRVHMAKNILYF
- | TRBJ2-2 | TRBV20-1 | CSARDFWGAGGELFF
many | TRBJ2-6 | TRBV11-2 | CASSLPRQGSGANVLTF
many | TRBJ1-4 | TRBV20-1 | CSASGTGDEKLFF
many | TRBJ1-1 | TRBV20-1 | CSAREAFF
- | TRBJ2-1 | TRBV3-1 | CAVSASSYNEQFF
many | TRBJ2-7 | TRBV12-3/TRBV12-4 | CASSRTGASEQYF
- | TRBJ2-7 | TRBV6-5 | CASSYSMVAAPSYEQYF
many | TRBJ1-6 | TRBV6-1 | CASSELTGAGSPLHF
many | TRBJ2-5 | TRBV3-1 | CASSHEQGLQETQYF
- | TRBJ2-2 | TRBV7-9 | CASERHTGELFF
many | TRBJ1-4 | TRBV28 | CASSLSELSEKLFF
- | TRBJ2-7 | TRBV7-2 | CASSLGMLSYEQYF